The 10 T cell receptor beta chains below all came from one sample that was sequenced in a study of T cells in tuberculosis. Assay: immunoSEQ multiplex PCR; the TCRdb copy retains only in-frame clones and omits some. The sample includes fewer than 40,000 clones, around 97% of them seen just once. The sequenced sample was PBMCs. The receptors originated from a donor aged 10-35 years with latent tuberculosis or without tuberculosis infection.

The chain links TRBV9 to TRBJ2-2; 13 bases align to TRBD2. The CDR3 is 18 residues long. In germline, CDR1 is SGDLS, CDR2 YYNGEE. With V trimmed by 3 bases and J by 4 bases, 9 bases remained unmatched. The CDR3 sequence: CASSGWTSGRVRTGELFF. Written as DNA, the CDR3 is TGTGCCAGCAGCGGATGGACTAGCGGGAGAGTCCGCACCGGGGAGCTGTTTTTT. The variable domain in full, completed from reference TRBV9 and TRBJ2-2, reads DSGVTQTPKHLITATGQRVTLRCSPRSGDLSVYWYQQSLDQGLQFLIQYYNGEERAKGNILERFSAQQFPDLHSELNLSSLELGDSALYFCASSGWTSGRVRTGELFFGEGSRLTVL.

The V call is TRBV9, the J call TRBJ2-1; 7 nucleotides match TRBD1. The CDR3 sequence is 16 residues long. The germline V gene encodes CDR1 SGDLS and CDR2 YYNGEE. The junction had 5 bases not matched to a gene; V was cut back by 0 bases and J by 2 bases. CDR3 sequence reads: CASSVAGQGAYNEQFF. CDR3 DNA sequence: TGTGCCAGCAGCGTAGCTGGTCAGGGGGCCTACAATGAGCAGTTCTTC.

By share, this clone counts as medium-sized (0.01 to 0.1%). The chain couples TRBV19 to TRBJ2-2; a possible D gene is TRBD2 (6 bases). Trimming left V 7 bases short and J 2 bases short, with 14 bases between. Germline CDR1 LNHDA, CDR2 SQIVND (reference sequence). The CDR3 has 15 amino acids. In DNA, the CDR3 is TGTGCCAGTAAAAGCATAGCGGACAACACCGGGGAGCTGTTTTTT. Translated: CASKSIADNTGELFF.

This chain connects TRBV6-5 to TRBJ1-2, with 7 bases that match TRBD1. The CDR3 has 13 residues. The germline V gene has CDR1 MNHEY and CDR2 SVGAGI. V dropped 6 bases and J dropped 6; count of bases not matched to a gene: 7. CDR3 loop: CASRPNRGNGYTF. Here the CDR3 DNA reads TGTGCCAGCAGACCTAACAGGGGCAATGGCTACACCTTC.

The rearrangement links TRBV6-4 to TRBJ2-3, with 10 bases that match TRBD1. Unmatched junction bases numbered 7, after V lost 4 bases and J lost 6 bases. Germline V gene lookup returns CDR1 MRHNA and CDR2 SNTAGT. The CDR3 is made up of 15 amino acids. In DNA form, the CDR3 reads TGTGCCAGCAGTGCTGGGACAGGGGCAGGGGATACGCAGTATTTT. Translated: CASSAGTGAGDTQYF.

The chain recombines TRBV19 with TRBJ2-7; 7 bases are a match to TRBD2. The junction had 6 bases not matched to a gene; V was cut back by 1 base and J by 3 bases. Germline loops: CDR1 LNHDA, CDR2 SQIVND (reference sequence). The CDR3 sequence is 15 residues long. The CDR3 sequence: CASSIGTSEFYEQYF. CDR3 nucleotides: TGTGCCAGTAGTATAGGAACTAGCGAGTTCTACGAGCAGTACTTC.

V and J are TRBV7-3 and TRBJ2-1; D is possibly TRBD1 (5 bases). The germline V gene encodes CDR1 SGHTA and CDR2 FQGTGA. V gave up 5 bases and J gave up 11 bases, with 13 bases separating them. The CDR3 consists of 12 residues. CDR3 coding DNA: TGTGCCAGCAGCCGAGGTGCAGGGCAGCAGTTCTTC. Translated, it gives CASSRGAGQQFF.

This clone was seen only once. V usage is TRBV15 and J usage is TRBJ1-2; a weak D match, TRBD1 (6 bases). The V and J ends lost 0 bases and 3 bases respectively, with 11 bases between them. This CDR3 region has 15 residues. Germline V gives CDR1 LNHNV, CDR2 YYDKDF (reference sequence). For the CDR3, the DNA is TGTGCCACCAGCAGAGAGGTCAGGGGCCACTATGGCTACACCTTC. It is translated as CATSREVRGHYGYTF.

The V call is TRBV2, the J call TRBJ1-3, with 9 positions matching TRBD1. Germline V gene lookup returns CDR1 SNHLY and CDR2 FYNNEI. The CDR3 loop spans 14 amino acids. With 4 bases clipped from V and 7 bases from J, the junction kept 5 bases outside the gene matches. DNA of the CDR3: TGTGCCAGCAGTGCGTCCGGGACAGGGAACACCATATATTTT. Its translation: CASSASGTGNTIYF.

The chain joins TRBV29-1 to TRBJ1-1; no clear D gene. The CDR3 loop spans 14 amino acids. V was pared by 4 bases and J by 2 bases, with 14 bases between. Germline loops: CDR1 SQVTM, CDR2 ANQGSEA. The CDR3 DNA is TGCAGCGTTGCTTTCCCAACAGCCAACACTGAAGCTTTCTTT. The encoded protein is CSVAFPTANTEAFF.